This TCR beta chain was obtained from a study of siplizumab effects on memory and regulatory T cells. Study conclusions and caveats: Contribution to the alloresponse seemed major for naive T cells, which also seemed more diverse than memory cells. Siplizumab produced a significant drop in alloreactive sequences attributable to unstimulated CD4+ memory cells.

Each sample had about 10^5 TCR templates assayed. Assay used: immunoSEQ multiplex PCR; TCRdb lists only in-frame clones, some missing. Of 100,000 or so clones listed, about 92% were seen once; the top ten hold approximately 0.66%. For this clone: Its target is unknown.

Germline CDR1 and CDR2: SGHTA and FQGTGA. Trimming cost V 1 base and J 8 bases; bases outside gene matches: 4. This CDR3 is built from 15 residues. The V gene is TRBV7-3, the J gene TRBJ2-1; TRBD2 matches at 11 bases. The material sequenced was Tregs sorted from blood. The TCR comes from a human donor in good health. The CDR3 DNA reads TGTGCCAGCAGCTTAAGACTAGCGGGGAAGGATGAGCAGTTCTTC. Its protein product is CASSLRLAGKDEQFF.